Below, 15 T cell receptor beta chains from the same sample are listed, as sequenced in a study of cytomegalovirus exposure and HLA in healthy donors. A multiplex PCR was run with 60 Vbeta primers and 13 Jbeta primers. The protocol was immunoSEQ multiplex PCR, while the TCRdb copy is restricted to in-frame clones and leaves out a portion. Among about 93,000 clones listed, roughly 63% were seen once. Sequenced: PBMCs. Every receptor here comes from a boy aged 5-17 years in good health and CMV-seropositive.

The chain joins TRBV7-8 to TRBJ2-2; 8 bases map to TRBD1. Unmatched junction bases numbered 7, after V lost 6 bases and J lost 7 bases. The CDR3 loop spans 14 amino acids. Germline V gene lookup returns CDR1 SGHVS and CDR2 FQNEAQ. DNA for the CDR3: TGTGCCAGCAGGTGGACAGGGACCAGCGGGGAGCTGTTTTTT. Translated, it gives CASRWTGTSGELFF.

The chain links TRBV6-5 to TRBJ1-3; 10 bases fit TRBD1. Germline CDR1 is MNHEY and CDR2 is SVGAGI. The CDR3 sequence is 14 residues long. J lost 5 bases, V lost 5 bases, and 3 bases had no gene match. CDR3 in DNA: TGTGCCAGCAGTAAGACAGGGGGCCGAAACACCATATATTTT. Its protein is CASSKTGGRNTIYF.

The chain uses TRBV19 and TRBJ1-3, with D maybe TRBD1 (6 bases). Trimming removed 5 bases at V and 2 bases at J, with 13 bases between. The germline V gene encodes CDR1 LNHDA and CDR2 SQIVND (reference sequence). CDR3 length: 15 amino acids. CDR3 in DNA: TGTGCCAGTAGTTTTGCAGGGGCCGCTGGAAACACCATATATTTT. Translating it yields CASSFAGAAGNTIYF.

The table lists this clone with a few counts. One junction end does not reproduce the germline sequence, and a read error may be involved. Other nucleotide sequences in the sample specify the same CDR3. V and J are TRBV7-7 and TRBJ1-1, with D possibly TRBD1 on 5 matching bases. Looked up from germline, CDR1 is SSHAT and CDR2 is FNYEAQ (reference sequence). The CDR3 totals 13 residues. The CDR3 region has the DNA TGTGCTAGCAGCTTAGACAGGAACACTGAAGCTTTCTTT. Encoded protein: CASSLDRNTEAFF.

The genes are TRBV19 and TRBJ2-7, with D unclear. The V and J ends lost 4 bases and 0 bases respectively, with 7 bases between them. Germline V gives CDR1 LNHDA, CDR2 SQIVND (reference sequence). This CDR3 comprises 13 residues. The CDR3 nucleotides are TGTGCCAGTAGTACAGGTCGCTCCTACGAGCAGTACTTC. Amino acids: CASSTGRSYEQYF.

This clone was detected only once. J is TRBJ2-2 and V is TRBV7-3; 8 bases match TRBD1. There are 16 residues in the CDR3. Germline values: CDR1 SGHTA, CDR2 FQGTGA. V lost 5 bases, J lost 3 bases, and 8 bases stayed unmatched. The DNA of the CDR3 is TGTGCCAGCAGCCCAAGGACAGGGCTATACACCGGGGAGCTGTTTTTT. This codes for CASSPRTGLYTGELFF.

V gene TRBV11-3 combines with J gene TRBJ2-1; D not certain. CDR1 is SGHNT and CDR2 is YENEEA in the germline V gene. V dropped 2 bases and J dropped 1 base, with 12 bases sitting between them. The CDR3 runs to 16 residues. The CDR3 here is CASSLRADRSYNEQFF. CDR3 DNA sequence: TGTGCCAGCAGCTTACGCGCGGATCGGTCCTACAATGAGCAGTTCTTC.

The rearrangement uses TRBV5-1 and TRBJ2-2; 7 bases agree with TRBD1. This CDR3 has 16 amino acids. V lost 3 bases and J lost 4; bases outside the gene matches: 9. The germline V gene has CDR1 SGHRS and CDR2 YFSETQ. CDR3 region: CASSSDRTLGTGELFF. The CDR3 DNA reads TGCGCCAGCAGCTCGGACAGGACGTTAGGCACCGGGGAGCTGTTTTTT.

This chain links TRBV2 with TRBJ1-5, with 8 bases matching TRBD1. V lost 7 bases to trimming and J lost 6 bases; unmatched junction nucleotides: 11. Germline loops: CDR1 SNHLY, CDR2 FYNNEI. The CDR3 spans 15 residues. CDR3 amino acids: CASNPQGDLAQPQHF. CDR3 nucleotide sequence: TGTGCCAGCAACCCACAGGGGGACTTAGCTCAGCCCCAGCATTTT.

This chain joins TRBV6-5 and TRBJ1-5; D gene ambiguous. The V end was cut by 7 bases, the J end by 7 bases, with 14 bases between. CDR1 is MNHEY and CDR2 is SVGAGI in the germline V gene. The CDR3 covers 13 residues. CDR3 DNA: TGTGCCAGCACCCCTTCGAGGGAACAGCCCCAGCATTTT. It specifies CASTPSREQPQHF.

The sample holds a few counts of this clone. This sequence joins TRBV2 and TRBJ1-2, with D hard to call. The CDR3 spans 14 residues. Trimming cost V 1 base and J 3 bases, with 9 bases left between them. Germline assignment: CDR1 SNHLY and CDR2 FYNNEI. The CDR3 bases are TGTGCCAGCAGTGAAGTTCTCAGGTACTATGGCTACACCTTC. Encoded protein: CASSEVLRYYGYTF.

This chain uses TRBV5-3 with TRBJ2-7; 9 bases are a match to TRBD2. TRBV5-3 qualifies as an ORF whose function is uncertain. With V trimmed by 9 bases and J by 2 bases, 18 bases remained unmatched. CDR3 length: 17 amino acids. CDR3 sequence (DNA): TGTGCCAACCCGGCTAGCGGGACCCCCGAGGGCCCCTACGAGCAGTACTTC. Its protein product is CANPASGTPEGPYEQYF.

The rearrangement links TRBV5-1 to TRBJ2-4, with 10 bases that match TRBD1. The junction had 11 bases not matched to a gene; V was cut back by 4 bases and J by 7 bases. CDR3 length: 16 amino acids. CDR1 is SGHRS and CDR2 is YFSETQ in the germline V gene. The CDR3 loop is CASSLGTGDSGNIQYF. In DNA form, the CDR3 reads TGCGCCAGCAGCCTGGGGACAGGGGACTCCGGGAACATTCAGTACTTC.

The chain carries TRBV2 and TRBJ1-2; D call uncertain. The CDR3 length is 14 residues. Trimming stripped 0 bases from V and 6 bases from J, with 11 bases between. The germline gives CDR1 SNHLY, CDR2 FYNNEI. The CDR3 sequence: CASSEARGGDGYTF. CDR3 nucleotides: TGTGCCAGCAGTGAAGCCCGGGGTGGAGATGGCTACACCTTC.

This clone was seen once. This chain links TRBV6-1 with TRBJ2-6; D is ambiguous. V was clipped by 2 bases and J by 4 bases, with 18 bases between them. The CDR3 runs 18 residues. The germline V gene has CDR1 MNHNS and CDR2 SASEGT. The CDR3 DNA is TGTGCCAGCAGTGAATCTCGTAATCCCTACCTCGGGGCCAACGTCCTGACTTTC. Its translation: CASSESRNPYLGANVLTF.